A selection of T cell receptor beta chains follows, all from one sample in a study of cytomegalovirus exposure and HLA in healthy donors. Sequencing used immunoSEQ multiplex PCR; TCRdb keeps in-frame clones, though not all of them. The sample lists more than 110,000 clones, roughly 75% occurring once. What was sequenced was PBMCs. These receptors originate from a young man in good health and CMV-seronegative. Both conserved end residues are part of each CDR3. The D gene is left open where the match is weak. Only part of the rows carry a size: once, few, many, or a class if the clone is expanded.

clone_size	j_call	v_call	d_call	cdr3_nt	cdr3_aa
NA	TRBJ2-2	TRBV5-1	NA	TGCGCCAGCAGCTTGGTGCGCACCGGGGAGCTGTTTTTT	CASSLVRTGELFF
NA	TRBJ1-1	TRBV10-3	NA	TGTGCCATCAGTGAAAGCCTTGTGAACACTGAAGCTTTCTTT	CAISESLVNTEAFF
NA	TRBJ1-5	TRBV10-3	TRBD1	TGTGCCATCAGTGAGACGGACAGGGGGAATCAGCCCCAGCATTTT	CAISETDRGNQPQHF
once	TRBJ2-2	TRBV5-1	TRBD1	TGCGCCAGCAGCTTAGTGGACAGGGACACCGGGGAGCTGTTTTTT	CASSLVDRDTGELFF
once	TRBJ2-2	TRBV28	NA	TGTGCCAGCAGCCCCAACCCTACCGTCGGGGAGCTGTTTTTT	CASSPNPTVGELFF
NA	TRBJ1-3	TRBV28	NA	TGTGCCAGCAGTTCACTTGGACAGTCCGCTGGAAACACCATATATTTT	CASSSLGQSAGNTIYF
NA	TRBJ2-7	TRBV28	TRBD2	TGTGCCAGCAGCCTAGCGGGTCCCTCCTACGAGCAGTACTTC	CASSLAGPSYEQYF
NA	TRBJ1-3	TRBV7-9	TRBD1	TGTGCCAGCAGCTTAGGACAGGGGATCGGATCTGGAAACACCATATATTTT	CASSLGQGIGSGNTIYF
NA	TRBJ1-2	TRBV6-1	NA	TGTGCCAGCAGGAGGGAGGGGCGCGGTGGCTACACCTTC	CASRREGRGGYTF
NA	TRBJ1-5	TRBV19	TRBD1	TGTGCCAGTAGTATGTTGAGTTGGGACAGGGGGCAGCCCCAGCATTTT	CASSMLSWDRGQPQHF
NA	TRBJ2-1	TRBV5-1	NA	TGCGCCAGCAGCCGGACAGTGGGGAATGAGCAGTTCTTC	CASSRTVGNEQFF
NA	TRBJ2-2	TRBV28	TRBD1	TGTGCCACCCTTGGGGGACAGAGCACCGGGGAGCTGTTTTTT	CATLGGQSTGELFF
few	TRBJ1-1	TRBV7-9	NA	TGTGCCAGCGGGGGGGTGAACACTGAAGCTTTCTTT	CASGGVNTEAFF
NA	TRBJ1-2	TRBV4-1	NA	TGCGCCAGCAGCCCCACGGGAGGGAGTGGGGATGGCTACACCTTC	CASSPTGGSGDGYTF
NA	TRBJ2-6	TRBV28	TRBD2	TGTGCCAGCAGTTTAGCCAGCGGGAGGTCTGGGGCCAACGTCCTGACTTTC	CASSLASGRSGANVLTF
NA	TRBJ2-1	TRBV7-9	TRBD2	TGTGCCAGCAGCTTAGCCGGGCGGGAGGTTGAGCAGTTCTTC	CASSLAGREVEQFF
NA	TRBJ1-5	TRBV10-3	NA	TGTGCCATCAGTGATGGACAGCTAAATCAGCCCCAGAATTTT	CAISDGQLNQPQNF
few	TRBJ2-1	TRBV6-6	NA	TGTGCCAGCAAGGGAGGGGGGGCCCTCAATGAGCAGTTCTTC	CASKGGGALNEQFF
NA	TRBJ1-5	TRBV28	NA	TGTGCCAGCAGTTTCGTCCGGAGCAATCAGCCCCAGCATTTT	CASSFVRSNQPQHF
NA	TRBJ1-1	TRBV11-2	NA	TGTGCCAGCAGCTTCCTCACGGCTGAAGCTTTCTTT	CASSFLTAEAFF
NA	TRBJ1-2	TRBV5-6	TRBD1	TGTGCCAGCAGGTCCTCCGGGACAGGGGGACCCGTCGACTATGGCTACACCTTC	CASRSSGTGGPVDYGYTF
NA	TRBJ2-3	TRBV2	NA	TGTGCCAGCAGTGACCCGGACAACACAGATACGCAGTATTTT	CASSDPDNTDTQYF
NA	TRBJ2-2	TRBV5-1	TRBD1	TGCGCCAGCAGCTCGCTGAGGGGGCAGACAACCGGGGAGCTGTTTTTT	CASSSLRGQTTGELFF
NA	TRBJ2-7	TRBV7-9	NA	TGTTCCAGCAGCTTAGGTCGGGGGGAGCAGTACTTC	CSSSLGRGEQYF
NA	TRBJ1-1	TRBV5-1	NA	TGCGCCAGCAGCCCGGCCGGGGGGAGGAACACTGAAGCTTTCTTT	CASSPAGGRNTEAFF
NA	TRBJ1-6	TRBV2	NA	TGTGCCAGCAGTGAATCGGGAAGCTCCTATAATTCACCCCTCCACTTT	CASSESGSSYNSPLHF
NA	TRBJ2-7	TRBV7-2	NA	TGTGCCAGCAGCTCCTCCCCAGGAGAGCAGTACTTC	CASSSSPGEQYF
NA	TRBJ1-6	TRBV2	TRBD1	TGTGCCAGCATCGGAATGGCAGGGGGCGCGGGGTCTAATTCACCCCTCAACTTT	CASIGMAGGAGSNSPLNF
few	TRBJ1-5	TRBV5-1	TRBD1	TGCGCCAGCAGCCTCGGGACAGGAGGATTTAGCAATCAGCCCCAGCATTTT	CASSLGTGGFSNQPQHF
NA	TRBJ1-4	TRBV27	TRBD1	TGTGCCAGCAGTTCGACAGGGATTAATGAAAAACTGTTTTTT	CASSSTGINEKLFF
NA	TRBJ1-5	TRBV5-6	TRBD1	TGTGCCAGCAGCTTGAACCAGGGGGTCATGGGGCAGCCCCAGCATTTT	CASSLNQGVMGQPQHF
NA	TRBJ2-1	TRBV13	TRBD2	TGTGCCAGCACCCTAAGACGTTCGTCGGGCGGGAGGGCATACAATGAGCAGTTCTTC	CASTLRRSSGGRAYNEQFF
NA	TRBJ1-6	TRBV2	NA	TGTGCCAGCAGGGCGGAGGGCTATTCACCCCTCCACTTT	CASRAEGYSPLHF